This T cell receptor beta chain came from a study of T-cell reconstitution after alpha-beta-depleted transplantation in children. The table lists this clonotype with many counts. Its antigen is undetermined. Findings and caveats of the study: T-cell numbers and diversity, one year after transplant, stemmed largely from T cells that were newly produced. Reportedly, roughly two months post-transplant, alpha-beta T cells arose from several hundred expanded graft clones. Where some patients showed high TCRbeta diversity at day 60, it came from recipient T cells and thymic progenitors that had survived.

TCRbeta library construction was performed incorporating unique molecular identifiers. MiXCR, run by TCRdb on the PCR reads, gives a single entry per CDR3 protein. The repertoire holds a few hundred thousand distinct CDR3 sequences, 15% to 20% seen once, with just under 30% in the top ten. Sequenced material: PBMCs, mostly from graft donor cells, taken 360 days after TCRalphabeta/CD19-depleted stem cell transplant. The receptor comes from a boy under two years old who had a stem cell transplant for Wiskott-Aldrich syndrome, so the T cells may come from the graft donor.

The CDR3 DNA reads as TGCGCCAGCAGTCCCAAAGGGGAGACCCAGTACTTC. The encoded protein is CASSPKGETQYF. The genes are TRBV4-3 and TRBJ2-5, with D unclear. This CDR3 is 12 amino acids long. In germline, CDR1 is LGHNA, CDR2 YSLEER. Trimming cost V 6 bases and J 5 bases, with 10 bases left between them.